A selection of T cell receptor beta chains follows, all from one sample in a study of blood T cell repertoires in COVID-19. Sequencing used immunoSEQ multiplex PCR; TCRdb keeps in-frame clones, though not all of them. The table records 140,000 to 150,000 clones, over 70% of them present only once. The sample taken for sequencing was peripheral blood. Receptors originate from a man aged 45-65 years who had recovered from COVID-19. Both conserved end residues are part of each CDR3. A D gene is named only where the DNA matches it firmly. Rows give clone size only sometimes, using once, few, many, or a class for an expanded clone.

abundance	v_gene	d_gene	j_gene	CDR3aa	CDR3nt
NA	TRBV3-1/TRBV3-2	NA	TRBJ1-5	CASSPELYDYSNQPQHF	TGTGCCAGCAGCCCCGAATTGTACGACTACAGCAATCAGCCCCAGCATTTT
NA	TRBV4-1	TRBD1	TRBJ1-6	CASSQLRGPGQLYNSPLHF	TGCGCCAGCAGCCAACTGAGGGGCCCGGGACAGCTTTATAATTCACCCCTCCACTTT
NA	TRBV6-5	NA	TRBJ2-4	CASGEVENIQYF	TGTGCCAGCGGGGAGGTCGAAAACATTCAGTACTTC
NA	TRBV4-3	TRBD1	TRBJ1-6	CASSHLWTGGGKSPLHF	TGCGCCAGCAGCCATCTGTGGACAGGGGGCGGGAAATCACCCCTCCACTTT
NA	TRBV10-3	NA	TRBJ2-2	CAIRGGTSNTGELFF	TGTGCCATCAGGGGGGGTACGTCGAACACCGGGGAGCTGTTTTTT
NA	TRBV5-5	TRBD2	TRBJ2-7	CASSIGLAAYEQYF	TGTGCCAGCAGCATCGGACTAGCTGCCTACGAGCAGTACTTC
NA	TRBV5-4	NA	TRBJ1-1	CASSRDNGAGTEAFF	TGTGCCAGCAGCCGGGATAATGGCGCGGGCACTGAAGCTTTCTTT
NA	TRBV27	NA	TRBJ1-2	CASSSRDRLYGYTF	TGTGCCAGCAGCTCCCGAGACAGGCTCTATGGCTACACCTTC
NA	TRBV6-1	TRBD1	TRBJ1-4	CASSEAPYITRGDEKLFF	TGTGCCAGCAGTGAAGCGCCATACATTACCAGGGGGGATGAAAAACTGTTTTTT
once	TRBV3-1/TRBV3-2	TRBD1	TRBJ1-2	CASSQPRQGAITYGYTF	TGTGCCAGCAGCCAACCCCGACAGGGGGCCATCACCTATGGCTACACCTTC
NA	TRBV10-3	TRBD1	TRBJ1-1	CAISGRTGLNSEAFF	TGTGCCATCAGTGGACGGACAGGGTTAAACTCTGAAGCTTTCTTT
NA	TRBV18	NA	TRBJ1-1	CASSSQVGASGAEAFF	TGTGCCAGCTCATCCCAAGTAGGCGCGAGCGGGGCTGAAGCTTTCTTT
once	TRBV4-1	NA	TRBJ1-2	CASSQDWAGRERWRGYTF	TGCGCCAGCAGCCAAGATTGGGCAGGGAGGGAGCGCTGGCGGGGCTACACCTTC
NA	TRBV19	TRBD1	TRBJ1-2	CASSIASRTGGSYGYTF	TGTGCCAGTAGTATAGCGAGCCGGACAGGGGGCAGCTATGGCTACACCTTC
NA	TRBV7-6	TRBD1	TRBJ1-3	CASSLGTGISGNTIYF	TGTGCCAGCAGCTTAGGGACAGGGATCTCTGGAAACACCATATATTTT
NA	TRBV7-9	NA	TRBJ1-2	CASSRWGRYGYTF	TGTGCCAGCAGCCGATGGGGCCGCTATGGCTACACCTTC
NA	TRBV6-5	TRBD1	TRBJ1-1	CASSYSGTAEAFF	TGTGCCAGCAGTTACTCCGGGACAGCTGAAGCTTTCTTT
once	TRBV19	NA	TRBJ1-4	CASSAGGINEKLFF	TGTGCCAGTAGTGCCGGGGGAATTAATGAAAAACTGTTTTTT
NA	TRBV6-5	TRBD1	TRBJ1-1	CASSYSTGRIDTEAFF	TGTGCCAGCAGTTACTCGACAGGGCGGATCGACACTGAAGCTTTCTTT
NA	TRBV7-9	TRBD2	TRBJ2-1	CASSPTWGGLNEQFF	TGTGCCAGCAGCCCCACCTGGGGAGGGCTAAATGAGCAGTTCTTC
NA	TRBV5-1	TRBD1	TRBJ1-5	CASSLGDRESQPQHF	TGCGCCAGCAGCTTGGGCGACAGGGAAAGTCAGCCCCAGCATTTT
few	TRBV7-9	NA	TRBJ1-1	CASSLAQGGTEAFF	TGTGCCAGCAGCTTAGCGCAGGGTGGCACTGAAGCTTTCTTT
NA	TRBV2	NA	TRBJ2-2	CAVRIMGLNTGELFF	TGTGCCGTTCGCATCATGGGGCTAAACACCGGGGAGCTGTTTTTT
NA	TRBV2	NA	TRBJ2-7	CASNRNPGTAMGEQYF	TGTGCCAGCAATCGAAACCCCGGGACTGCCATGGGGGAGCAGTACTTC
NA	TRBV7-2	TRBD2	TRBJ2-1	CASSLEASGEGKAQFF	TGTGCCAGCAGCTTAGAGGCTAGCGGGGAAGGTAAGGCGCAGTTCTTC
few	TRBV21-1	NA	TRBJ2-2	CASSIRAPNTGELFF	TGTGCCAGCAGCATTAGAGCCCCGAACACCGGGGAGCTGTTTTTT
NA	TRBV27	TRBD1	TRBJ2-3	CASSTPGQGVDTQYF	TGTGCCAGCAGTACTCCGGGACAGGGGGTAGATACGCAGTATTTT
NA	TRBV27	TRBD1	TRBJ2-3	CASSDRVPFTDTQYF	TGTGCCAGCAGTGACAGGGTCCCTTTCACAGATACGCAGTATTTT
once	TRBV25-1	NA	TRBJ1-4	CASSELEGTTEKLFF	TGTGCCAGCAGTGAATTGGAGGGGACTACTGAAAAACTGTTTTTT
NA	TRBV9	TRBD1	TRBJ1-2	CASNLRQGAGGYTF	TGTGCCAGCAACCTGAGACAGGGGGCGGGAGGCTACACCTTC
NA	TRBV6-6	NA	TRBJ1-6	CASSSPGGLDSPLHF	TGTGCCAGCAGTTCCCCCGGCGGGTTGGATTCACCCCTCCACTTT
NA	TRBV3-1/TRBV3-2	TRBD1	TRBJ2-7	CASSQTGTGAYEQYF	TGTGCCAGCAGCCAAACCGGGACAGGGGCATACGAGCAGTACTTC
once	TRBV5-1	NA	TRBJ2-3	CASSLAGQGTDTQYF	TGCGCCAGCAGCTTGGCAGGTCAGGGGACAGATACGCAGTATTTT
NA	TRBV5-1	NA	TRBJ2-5	CASQLLGRGEETQYF	TGCGCCAGCCAGCTTTTAGGCAGGGGGGAAGAGACCCAGTACTTC
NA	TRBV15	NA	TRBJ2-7	CATSGLTGPYEQYF	TGTGCCACCAGCGGATTGACAGGCCCATACGAGCAGTACTTC
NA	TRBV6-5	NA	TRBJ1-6	CASSPRQNNSPLHF	TGTGCCAGCAGTCCAAGACAGAATAATTCACCCCTCCACTTT
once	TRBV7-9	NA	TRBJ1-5	CASSLGAGVSQPQHF	TGTGCCAGCAGCTTAGGGGCAGGGGTAAGTCAGCCCCAGCATTTT
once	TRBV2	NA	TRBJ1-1	CASDMDTEAFF	TGTGCTAGTGATATGGACACTGAAGCTTTCTTT
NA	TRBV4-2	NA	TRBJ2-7	CASSQDGQVDEQYF	TGTGCCAGCAGCCAAGATGGCCAAGTTGACGAGCAGTACTTC
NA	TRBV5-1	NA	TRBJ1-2	CASSFTGDTNYGYTF	TGCGCCAGCAGCTTTACGGGGGATACTAACTATGGCTACACCTTC
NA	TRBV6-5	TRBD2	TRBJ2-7	CASSYVGGGTYEQYF	TGTGCCAGCAGTTACGTAGGCGGGGGGACCTACGAGCAGTACTTC
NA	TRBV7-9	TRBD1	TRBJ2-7	CASSLRTGQGYEQYF	TGTGCCAGCAGCCTACGCACGGGACAGGGCTACGAGCAGTACTTC
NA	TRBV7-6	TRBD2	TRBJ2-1	CASSSRTDGRYEQFF	TGTGCCAGCAGCTCACGGACTGACGGGAGGTATGAGCAGTTCTTC
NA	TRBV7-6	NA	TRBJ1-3	CASSLVGGGSGNTIYF	TGTGCCAGCAGCTTAGTCGGAGGCGGTTCTGGAAACACCATATATTTT
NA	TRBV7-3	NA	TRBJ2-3	CASSSVGTEGDTQYF	TGTGCCAGCAGCTCAGTCGGGACTGAGGGAGATACGCAGTATTTT
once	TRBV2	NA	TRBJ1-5	CASSMSGNQPQHF	TGTGCCAGCAGTATGTCAGGGAATCAGCCCCAGCATTTT
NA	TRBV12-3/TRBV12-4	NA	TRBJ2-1	CASSLALADEQFF	TGTGCCAGCAGTTTAGCGCTAGCCGATGAGCAGTTCTTC
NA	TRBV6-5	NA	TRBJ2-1	CATGSWSGDNEQFF	TGTGCCACAGGGTCTTGGTCGGGGGACAATGAGCAGTTCTTC
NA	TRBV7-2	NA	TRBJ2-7	CASSLSRLFGEQYF	TGTGCCAGCAGCTTAAGCAGGTTATTTGGCGAGCAGTACTTC
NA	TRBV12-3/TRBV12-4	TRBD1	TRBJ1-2	CASRVTGEAVTPF	TGTGCCAGCAGAGTCACAGGGGAAGCGGTGACGCCATTC
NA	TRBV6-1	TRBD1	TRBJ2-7	CASSEAIGTGGEQYF	TGTGCCAGCAGTGAAGCGATTGGGACAGGGGGCGAGCAGTACTTC
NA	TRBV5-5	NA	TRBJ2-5	CASSRVFGEETQYF	TGTGCCAGCAGCCGGGTCTTCGGGGAAGAGACCCAGTACTTC
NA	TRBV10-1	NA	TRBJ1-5	CASSERGVSQPQHF	TGCGCCAGCAGTGAGCGGGGGGTAAGTCAGCCCCAGCATTTT